The 4 T cell receptor beta chains presented below share a single source sample, sequenced in a study of shared clonotypes between healthy human individuals. The repertoire was sequenced with immunoSEQ multiplex PCR; TCRdb's copy has only in-frame clones and lacks some. The repertoire holds roughly 680,000 clones, with over 60% as singletons. Sequencing used memory CD4+ T cells sorted from blood. Documented subset: CD45RA-negative fraction. The receptors originated from a woman aged 25 to 45 in good health.

With respect to this clone: The same CDR3 can be traced to other DNA sequences in this sample. This chain uses TRBV19 with TRBJ2-5; D tentatively reads TRBD1 or TRBD2 (5 bases each). The CDR3 sequence is 14 residues long. Per germline, CDR1 LNHDA and CDR2 SQIVND (reference sequence). V lost 6 bases, J lost 1 base, and 12 bases lay in between. CDR3 DNA sequence: TGTGCCAGTAGCACCGGGACGGTCCAAGAGACCCAGTACTTC. It codes for CASSTGTVQETQYF.

The rearrangement links TRBV5-1 to TRBJ1-1, with D tentatively TRBD1 (6 bases). Trimming stripped 4 bases from V and 8 bases from J, with 12 bases between. The CDR3 is 12 amino acids. The germline CDR1 and CDR2 sequences are SGHRS and YFSETQ. CDR3 sequence: CASSQDSDEAFF. The CDR3 DNA follows: TGCGCCAGCAGCCAGGACAGTGACGAAGCTTTCTTT.

This clone was detected only a few times. This rearrangement joins TRBV4-2 to TRBJ2-1; possible D gene TRBD2, 6 bases. The germline V gene has CDR1 LGHNA and CDR2 YNFKEQ. With 0 bases removed from V and 6 bases from J, the gap between germline ends came to 18 bases. The CDR3 loop spans 17 amino acids. The CDR3 DNA reads as TGTGCCAGCAGCCAAGATCAATCCCCGCGGAGGGGCAATGAGCAGTTCTTC. It translates to CASSQDQSPRRGNEQFF.

This chain connects TRBV6-4 to TRBJ1-2; tentative D call: TRBD1 (5 bases). The CDR3 runs 14 residues. The germline V gene has CDR1 MRHNA and CDR2 SNTAGT. V dropped 3 bases and J dropped 4 bases, with 12 bases sitting between them. DNA for the CDR3: TGTGCCAGCAGTGAGAGTGATGGGGCCTATGGCTACACCTTC. Residues: CASSESDGAYGYTF.